Reported below is one T cell receptor (beta chain). This entry belongs to a study of blood T cell repertoires in COVID-19. As for the study in general: The samples span acute and convalescent COVID-19 from the United States, Italy and Spain. T cells, B-cell-depleted T cells, or PBMCs provided the cDNA or gDNA that served as material.

The study assigned cohorts using participant-reported clinical history. Trimming took 4 bases from V and 4 from J, leaving 19 bases between them. Germline CDR1 and CDR2: LGHNA and YNFKEQ. This CDR3 contains 16 residues. Here immunoSEQ multiplex PCR was the method, and the copy in TCRdb shows in-frame clones only, minus some. The sample records about 400,000 clones, approximately 87% being singletons. The specimen sequenced was PBMCs or T cells enriched from blood (not recorded which). The clonotype was recovered from a woman aged 50 to 60 who had recovered from COVID-19. The rearrangement joins TRBV4-2 to TRBJ1-2; no definite D call. The CDR3 is CASSPEAYEAPYGYTF. DNA for the CDR3: TGTGCCAGCAGCCCAGAAGCATACGAAGCTCCCTATGGCTACACCTTC.